These 20 T cell receptor beta chains came from one sample sequenced in a study of blood T cell repertoires in COVID-19. Measured with immunoSEQ multiplex PCR; TCRdb has only the in-frame clones, and not every one. The sample yields 250,000 or so clones, around 87% seen once. The specimen was peripheral blood. The receptors derive from a woman in her sixties or seventies with active or convalescent COVID-19.

V gene TRBV14 combines with J gene TRBJ1-5, with D uncertain. The CDR3 is made up of 13 amino acids. The germline V gene has CDR1 SGHDN and CDR2 FVKESK. V dropped 6 bases and J dropped 4 bases, with 10 bases sitting between them. The CDR3 loop is CASSRDLNQPQHF. CDR3 coding DNA: TGTGCCAGCAGTCGGGATCTTAATCAGCCCCAGCATTTT.

A single count supports this clone. This rearrangement joins TRBV3-1 (or the pseudogene TRBV3-2) to TRBJ1-3, with D possibly TRBD1 on 5 matching bases. Trimming removed 1 base from V and 4 bases from J, with 11 bases in between. The CDR3 is 15 amino acids. From germline, CDR1 is LGHDT and CDR2 YNNKEL (reference sequence). This chain's CDR3 is CASSQAGTPGNTIYF. In DNA form, the CDR3 reads TGTGCCAGCAGCCAAGCCGGGACTCCCGGAAACACCATATATTTT.

This chain joins TRBV19 and TRBJ1-5; D gene uncertain. The CDR3 totals 16 residues. Trimming took 3 bases from V and 3 from J, leaving 15 bases between them. Germline V gene lookup returns CDR1 LNHDA and CDR2 SQIVND (reference sequence). The CDR3 here is CASSMTRVSINQPQHF. In nucleotides, the CDR3 is TGTGCCAGTAGTATGACTCGGGTTTCTATCAATCAGCCCCAGCATTTT.

The chain couples TRBV6-5 to TRBJ2-7; perhaps TRBD1 as D (6 bases). Trimming took 7 bases from V and 3 from J, leaving 13 bases between them. This CDR3 has 13 amino acids. Germline V gene data show CDR1 as MNHEY and CDR2 as SVGAGI. CDR3 sequence: CASKTMDSYEQYF. CDR3 DNA sequence: TGTGCCAGCAAGACCATGGACAGCTACGAGCAGTACTTC.

The rearrangement links TRBV11-3 to TRBJ2-7, with TRBD1 matching 8 bases. Germline V gene sequence: CDR1 SGHNT, CDR2 YENEEA. The CDR3 is 15 residues long. The J segment lost 2 bases and the V segment lost 4 bases, leaving 7 bases of the junction unmatched. CDR3 coding DNA: TGTGCCAGCAGCTACCAGGGGGCGTCGGCCTACGAGCAGTACTTC. Amino acid sequence: CASSYQGASAYEQYF.

The V and J genes are TRBV29-1 and TRBJ2-7, with TRBD1 as a possible D gene (6 bases). The CDR3 is 14 residues long. V gave up 4 bases and J gave up 5 bases, with 18 bases separating them. Germline CDR1 and CDR2: SQVTM and ANQGSEA. CDR3 loop: CSVGGRYPGDEQYF. The CDR3 region has the DNA TGCAGCGTTGGGGGACGGTACCCAGGGGACGAGCAGTACTTC.

This clone occurred once. The chain carries TRBV5-6 and TRBJ1-5; D uncertain. Trimming pared 3 bases from V and 0 bases from J, leaving 10 bases between. The germline V gene encodes CDR1 SGHDT and CDR2 YYEEEE. The CDR3 totals 15 residues. The CDR3 loop reads CASSYYWSSNQPQHF. The CDR3 bases are TGTGCCAGCAGCTACTATTGGTCTAGCAATCAGCCCCAGCATTTT. The full variable domain, with the rest looked up from reference TRBV5-6 and TRBJ1-5, is DAGVTQSPTHLIKTRGQQVTLRCSPKSGHDTVSWYQQALGQGPQFIFQYYEEEERQRGNFPDRFSGHQFPNYSSELNVNALLLGDSALYLCASSYYWSSNQPQHFGDGTRLSIL.

This clone appeared once. CDR3 region: CASSYSSALGYTF. As DNA, the CDR3 is TGTGCCAGCAGTTACAGTAGCGCCTTGGGCTACACCTTC. The J gene is TRBJ1-2, the V gene TRBV6-5; D is unresolved. Germline-derived CDR1 and CDR2 are MNHEY and SVGAGI. CDR3 size: 13 residues. The V gene lost 2 bases and the J gene lost 8 bases, with 12 bases spanning the gap.

The chain uses TRBV18 and TRBJ1-1; possibly TRBD1 for D (5 bases). Trimming removed 2 bases from V and 6 bases from J, with 10 bases in between. Germline V lookup: CDR1 KGHSH, CDR2 LQKENI. The CDR3 is 13 residues long. CDR3 in DNA: TGTGCCAGCTCACCAGGGGCACAAGCTGAAGCTTTCTTT. Its translation: CASSPGAQAEAFF. Supplemented by reference TRBV18 and TRBJ1-1, the full variable domain reads NAGVMQNPRHLVRRRGQEARLRCSPMKGHSHVYWYRQLPEEGLKFMVYLQKENIIDESGMPKERFSAEFPKEGPSILRIQQVVRGDSAAYFCASSPGAQAEAFFGQGTRLTVV.

The chain is built from TRBV5-1 and TRBJ2-2; perhaps TRBD2 as D (5 bases). CDR3 length: 12 amino acids. V was cut by 9 bases and J by 15 bases, with 21 bases left in between. Per germline, CDR1 SGHRS and CDR2 YFSETQ. The CDR3 DNA reads as TGCGCCACTACACTCAACGCCGGGATGATGTTTTTT. Protein: CATTLNAGMMFF.

The CDR3 coding sequence is TGTGCCAGCAGCTTAGTTGGGGACAGACTCACCGGGGAGCTGTTTTTT. Protein product: CASSLVGDRLTGELFF. V and J are TRBV7-2 and TRBJ2-2, with TRBD1 matching over 7 bases. With 1 base clipped from V and 4 bases from J, the junction kept 6 bases outside the gene matches. CDR1 is SGHTA and CDR2 is FQGNSA in the germline V gene. There are 16 residues in the CDR3. The full variable domain, its missing parts supplied by reference TRBV7-2 and TRBJ2-2, is GAGVSQSPSNKVTEKGKDVELRCDPISGHTALYWYRQSLGQGLEFLIYFQGNSAPDKSGLPSDRFSAERTGGSVSTLTIQRTQQEDSAVYLCASSLVGDRLTGELFFGEGSRLTVL.

The chain combines TRBV5-1 with TRBJ2-3, with a possible D match to TRBD1 (5 bases). Trimming shortened V by 0 bases and J by 6 bases, and 20 bases separated the two germline ends. This CDR3 is 17 amino acids long. Per germline, CDR1 SGHRS and CDR2 YFSETQ. The CDR3 coding sequence is TGCGCCAGCAGCTTGGAGGCTAGGGGCGGCTCCCAGGATACGCAGTATTTT. This translates into CASSLEARGGSQDTQYF.

The rearrangement uses TRBV18 and TRBJ2-7, with D perhaps TRBD1 (5 bases). The CDR3 totals 13 residues. CDR1 and CDR2 from the germline V gene are KGHSH and LQKENI. Trimming took off 3 bases at V and 4 bases at J, with 10 bases between the two ends. CDR3 in DNA: TGTGCCAGCTCACCTCGACAGACTTACGAGCAGTACTTC. Amino acid sequence: CASSPRQTYEQYF.

The V gene is TRBV27, the J gene TRBJ1-1; maybe TRBD1 (5 bases). Trimming took 3 bases from V and 6 from J, leaving 11 bases between them. This CDR3 spans 13 amino acids. Germline CDR1 and CDR2: MNHEY and SMNVEV (reference sequence). For the CDR3, the DNA is TGTGCCAGCAGTTTGGAGGGGTCTCCTGAAGCTTTCTTT. Amino acid sequence: CASSLEGSPEAFF.

The V and J genes are TRBV18 and TRBJ1-4; TRBD1 might be the D (6 bases). Trimming took off 6 bases at V and 4 bases at J, with 18 bases between the two ends. The germline gives CDR1 KGHSH, CDR2 LQKENI. This CDR3 has 16 amino acids. CDR3 bases: TGTGCCAGCTCCCCGATAGATGTGGACAGTAATGAAAAACTGTTTTTT. It yields the protein CASSPIDVDSNEKLFF.

The chain has TRBV24-1 and TRBJ2-5; 13 nucleotides match TRBD2. CDR3 length: 16 amino acids. The germline CDR1 and CDR2 sequences are KGHDR and SFDVKD. J gave up 5 bases and V 4 bases, and 6 bases lay outside the gene matches. This CDR3 reads CATSELGLAGSETQYF. CDR3 bases: TGTGCCACCAGTGAGCTGGGACTAGCGGGAAGCGAGACCCAGTACTTC.

This sequence joins TRBV9 and TRBJ1-6; D is ambiguous. CDR3 length equals 16 residues. Germline loops: CDR1 SGDLS, CDR2 YYNGEE. Deletions cut 0 bases from V and 7 bases from J, with 14 bases between. In nucleotides, the CDR3 is TGTGCCAGCAGCGTAGGAGGTGAGGTTTACAATTCACCCCTCCACTTT. It translates to CASSVGGEVYNSPLHF.

This clone was picked up a small number of times. The chain links TRBV5-8 to TRBJ1-2; a possible D gene is TRBD1 (6 bases). V was cut by 4 bases and J by 2 bases, with 12 bases left in between. CDR3 length: 14 residues. CDR1 and CDR2 (germline): SGHTS, YDEGEE. The CDR3 DNA reads as TGTGCCAGCAGCCGGGGACACCCCAACTATGGCTACACCTTC. As protein: CASSRGHPNYGYTF.

The CDR3 sequence is CASSGEVSSPLHF. In DNA form, the CDR3 reads TGTGCCAGCAGTGGAGAAGTTTCCTCACCCCTCCACTTT. The V gene is TRBV2, the J gene TRBJ1-6; D is unclear. CDR1 SNHLY and CDR2 FYNNEI come from the germline V gene. CDR3 length equals 13 residues. V was cut by 4 bases and J by 10 bases, with 11 bases left in between.

The chain links TRBV19 to TRBJ2-5; 12 nucleotides match TRBD2. Trimming took 6 bases from V and 4 from J; bases not matched to a gene: 6. Germline loops: CDR1 LNHDA, CDR2 SQIVND (reference sequence). The length of the CDR3 is 15 residues. The CDR3 loop reads CASSLAGGPLETQYF. Written as DNA, the CDR3 is TGTGCCAGTAGCCTAGCGGGGGGGCCATTAGAGACCCAGTACTTC.